The following is a T cell receptor (beta chain) sequence with its context. It has no known antigen specificity. The record has no base qualities; no much larger clone is one base away. The sample is drawn from a study of shared T cell receptors in the human thymus (dated by TCRdb to the early 2020s). Notes on the research overall: The study examined how the human thymus generates shared, self-reactive T-cell receptor alpha chains.

Libraries were built with the immunoSEQ multiplex PCR assay. TCRdb limited this immuneACCESS table to in-frame rearrangements with V and J called. A share of clones is missing; checked studies link under half to unresolved V genes, and the rest is unexplained. For this sample the table gives 650,000 to 950,000 clones, of which 80% to 90% were detected only once. The top ten hold around 0.0099% of the sample. The sample was also linked to a second study, of human thymus T cells. Taken from the second paper: The donors were immunologically healthy infants in Finland who had open corrective cardiac surgery for congenital heart defects. Thymus tissue was obtained as surgical resects removed during corrective cardiac surgery. Biased V and J gene segment usage appeared to be present in both thymic and peripheral blood repertoires. Highly overlapping thymic TCR repertoires among unrelated individuals were reported in the related research. The study characterized TCR alpha and beta repertoires from under 10 infant thymus samples and four related peripheral blood samples. Donor ages ranging from about 6 to 250 days were recorded, and more than five male and a couple of female infants were included in the cohort. After being mechanically released from the tissue, thymocytes were kept at -70 degrees C in pellets of about 9-34 million cells. A QIAsymphony instrument was used to extract genomic DNA from the frozen cell pellets. The immunoSEQ multiplex PCR assay was used to amplify the TCRB and TCRAD loci from a standardized amount of quality-controlled genomic DNA. The amplicons spanned the V(D)J region and were long enough to cover the CDR3 and allow V and J genes to be identified. Through the commercial immunoSEQ service, the amplicons were sequenced on an Illumina platform. Primer bias and sequencing errors were corrected using previously described methods, and TCRAD and TCRB definitions followed the IMGT database. Analysis of the repertoires was done with immunoSEQ Analyzer 3.0 and VDJTools and included basic statistics, V/J segment usage, diversity estimates, rarefaction and pairwise overlap. Diversity was estimated using the Chao1, ChaoE, Efron-Thisted, Shannon and inverse Simpson indices, and was also estimated on datasets down-sampled to the size of the smallest sample. Repertoire overlap was assessed by strict matching of CDR3 nucleotide sequence, V gene and J gene, and clustering was done by Jaccard-based multidimensional scaling. On average, about 730,000 unique TCRB clonotypes were obtained from thymus samples, compared with 75,000 to 90,000 from blood samples.

The TCR originated in a girl under three years old with a congenital heart defect. Donor details come from another sample of the same person, matched by shared clones. What was sequenced was thymocytes.

The CDR3 is CASRQGAGTEAFF. In nucleotides, the sequence is TGTGCCAGCAGACAGGGGGCCGGCACTGAAGCTTTCTTT. The chain is made from TRBV25-1 and TRBJ1-1, and 9 bases in between align with TRBD1. Sequences MGHDK (CDR1) and SYGVNS (CDR2) are obtained from the germline V gene. Germline trimming: 6 bases from V, 4 bases from J; junction bases outside gene matches: 3. The CDR3 runs 13 residues from the cysteine to the phenylalanine. This entry keeps only the CDR3 DNA: 39 bases, framed from base 1.